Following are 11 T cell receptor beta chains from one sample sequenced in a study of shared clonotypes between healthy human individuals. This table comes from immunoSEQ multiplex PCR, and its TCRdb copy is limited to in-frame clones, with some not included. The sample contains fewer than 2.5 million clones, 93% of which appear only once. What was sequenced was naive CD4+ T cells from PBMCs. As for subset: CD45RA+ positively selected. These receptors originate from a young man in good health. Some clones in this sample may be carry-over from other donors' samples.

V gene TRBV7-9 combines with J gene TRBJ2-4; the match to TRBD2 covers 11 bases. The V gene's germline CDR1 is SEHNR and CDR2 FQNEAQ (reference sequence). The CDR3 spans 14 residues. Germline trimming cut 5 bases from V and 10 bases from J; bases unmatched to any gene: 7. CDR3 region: CASSTTSGKYIQYF. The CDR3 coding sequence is TGTGCCAGCAGCACGACTAGCGGGAAGTATATTCAGTACTTC.

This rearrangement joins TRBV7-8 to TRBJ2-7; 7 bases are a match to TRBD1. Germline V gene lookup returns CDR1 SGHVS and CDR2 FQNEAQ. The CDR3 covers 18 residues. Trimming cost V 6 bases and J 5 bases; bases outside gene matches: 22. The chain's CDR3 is CASRGQGVGAKLVDEQYF. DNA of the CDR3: TGTGCCAGCAGAGGGCAGGGGGTGGGGGCGAAGCTCGTCGACGAGCAGTACTTC. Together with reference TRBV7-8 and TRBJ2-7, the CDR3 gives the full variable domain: GAGVSQSPRYKVAKRGQDVALRCDPISGHVSLFWYQQALGQGPEFLTYFQNEAQLDKSGLPSDRFFAERPEGSVSTLKIQRTQQEDSAVYLCASRGQGVGAKLVDEQYFGPGTRLTVT.

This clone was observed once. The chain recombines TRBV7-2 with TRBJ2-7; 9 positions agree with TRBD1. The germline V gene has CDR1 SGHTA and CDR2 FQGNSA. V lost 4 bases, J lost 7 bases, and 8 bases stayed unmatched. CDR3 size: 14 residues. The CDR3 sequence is CASSSRQGGGEQYF. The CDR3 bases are TGTGCCAGCAGCTCGAGACAGGGGGGCGGGGAGCAGTACTTC.

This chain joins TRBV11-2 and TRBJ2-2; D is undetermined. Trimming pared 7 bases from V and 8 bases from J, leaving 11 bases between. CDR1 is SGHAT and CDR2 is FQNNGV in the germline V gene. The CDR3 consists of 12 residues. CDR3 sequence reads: CASIDPQGELFF. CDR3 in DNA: TGTGCCAGCATCGATCCCCAGGGGGAGCTGTTTTTT.

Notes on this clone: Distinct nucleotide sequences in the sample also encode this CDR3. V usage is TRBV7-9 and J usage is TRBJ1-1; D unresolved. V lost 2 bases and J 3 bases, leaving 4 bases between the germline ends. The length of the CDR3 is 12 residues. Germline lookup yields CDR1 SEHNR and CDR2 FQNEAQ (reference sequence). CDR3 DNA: TGTGCCAGCAGCTTATCTTACACTGAAGCTTTCTTT. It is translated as CASSLSYTEAFF.

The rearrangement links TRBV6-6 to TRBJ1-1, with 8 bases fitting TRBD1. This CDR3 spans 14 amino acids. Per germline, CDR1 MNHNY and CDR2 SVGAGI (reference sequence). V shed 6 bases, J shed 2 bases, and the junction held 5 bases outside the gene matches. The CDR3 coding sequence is TGTGCCAGCAGAGGACAGGGATTAAACACTGAAGCTTTCTTT. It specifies CASRGQGLNTEAFF.

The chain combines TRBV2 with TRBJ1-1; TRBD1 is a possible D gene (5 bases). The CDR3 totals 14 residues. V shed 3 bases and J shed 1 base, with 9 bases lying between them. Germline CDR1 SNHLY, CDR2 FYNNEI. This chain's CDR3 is CASSDYGTNTEAFF. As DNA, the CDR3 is TGTGCCAGCAGTGATTACGGGACGAACACTGAAGCTTTCTTT.

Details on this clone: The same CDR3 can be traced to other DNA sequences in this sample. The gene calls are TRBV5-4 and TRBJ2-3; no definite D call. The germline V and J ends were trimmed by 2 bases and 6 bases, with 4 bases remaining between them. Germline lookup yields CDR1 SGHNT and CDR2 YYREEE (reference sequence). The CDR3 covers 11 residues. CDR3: CASSLTDTQYF. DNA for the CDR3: TGTGCCAGCAGCTTAACGGATACGCAGTATTTT. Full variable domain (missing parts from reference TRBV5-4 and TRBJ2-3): ETGVTQSPTHLIKTRGQQVTLRCSSQSGHNTVSWYQQALGQGPQFIFQYYREEENGRGNFPPRFSGLQFPNYSSELNVNALELDDSALYLCASSLTDTQYFGPGTRLTVL.

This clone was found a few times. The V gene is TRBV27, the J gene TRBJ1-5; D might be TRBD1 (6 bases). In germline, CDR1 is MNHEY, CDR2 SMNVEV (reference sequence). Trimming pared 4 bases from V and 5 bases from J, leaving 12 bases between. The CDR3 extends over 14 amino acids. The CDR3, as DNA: TGTGCCAGCAGTTCGGGGGGGCCGGATCAGCCCCAGCATTTT. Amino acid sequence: CASSSGGPDQPQHF.

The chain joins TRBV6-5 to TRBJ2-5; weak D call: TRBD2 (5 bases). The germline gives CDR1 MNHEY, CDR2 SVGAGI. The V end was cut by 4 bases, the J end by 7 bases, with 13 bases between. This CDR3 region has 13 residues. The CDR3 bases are TGTGCCAGCAGTTCTCTAGCTGGAGGGACCCAGTACTTC. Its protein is CASSSLAGGTQYF.

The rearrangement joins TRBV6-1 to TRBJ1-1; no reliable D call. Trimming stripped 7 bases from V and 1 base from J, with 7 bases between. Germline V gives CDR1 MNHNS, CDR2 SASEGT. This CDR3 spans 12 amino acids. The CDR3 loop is CASNVANTEAFF. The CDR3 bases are TGTGCCAGCAATGTAGCGAACACTGAAGCTTTCTTT.